This passage covers 28 T cell receptor beta chains from one sample sequenced in a study of the immune and genomic landscape of osteosarcoma. The data were produced by immunoSEQ multiplex PCR, yet TCRdb's version contains in-frame clones alone and is incomplete. The table lists a few thousand clones, roughly 72% of them singletons. The sequencing input was tumor tissue from a local recurrence in the femur. The source is a man in his late teens or twenties with osteosarcoma.

V usage is TRBV14 and J usage is TRBJ2-7, with D perhaps matching TRBD1 (6 bases). The ends were cut back, 5 bases at V and 6 bases at J, with 11 bases in the middle. Germline V CDR1 and CDR2: SGHDN, FVKESK. CDR3 length: 12 residues. CDR3 amino acids: CASSTTGIEQYF. DNA for the CDR3: TGTGCCAGCAGCACAACAGGGATCGAGCAGTACTTC.

The CDR3 bases are TGCAGCGTTGACCCGACAGGGGGCGGTGAAGCTTTCTTT. Its translation: CSVDPTGGGEAFF. The chain recombines TRBV29-1 with TRBJ1-1, with 10 nucleotides matching TRBD1. Germline loops: CDR1 SQVTM, CDR2 ANQGSEA. This CDR3 contains 13 residues. V was clipped by 3 bases and J by 7 bases; unmatched bases: 5.

CDR3 coding DNA: TGTGCCAGTAGTTCCCGGGACAGGGGGCGTGTGACTGAAGCTTTCTTT. Encoded protein: CASSSRDRGRVTEAFF. The rearrangement links TRBV19 to TRBJ1-1; 12 bases align to TRBD1. CDR1 is LNHDA, CDR2 SQIVND, per germline (reference sequence). The junction had 9 bases not matched to a gene; V was cut back by 5 bases and J by 5 bases. CDR3 length: 16 residues.

As for this clone: The sample carries other DNA sequences with the same CDR3. The chain recombines TRBV4-1 with TRBJ2-7; the D gene is possibly TRBD2 (5 bases). From germline, CDR1 is MGHRA and CDR2 YSYEKL. This CDR3 region has 13 residues. V was trimmed by 4 bases and J by 1 base, leaving 8 bases between them. The DNA for the CDR3 is TGCGCCAGCAGCCCCGAGGGATCCTACGAGCAGTACTTC. Encoded protein: CASSPEGSYEQYF.

In this sample, this clone turned up once. The chain links TRBV5-6 to TRBJ2-2; perhaps TRBD2 as D (6 bases). Germline CDR1 reads SGHDT; CDR2 reads YYEEEE. The length of the CDR3 is 16 residues. Trimming shortened V by 4 bases and J by 8 bases, and 21 bases separated the two germline ends. CDR3: CASSTLLAERLGELFF. CDR3 DNA sequence: TGTGCCAGCAGCACCCTATTAGCGGAAAGACTTGGGGAGCTGTTTTTT.

The chain links TRBV6-6 to TRBJ2-7; possibly TRBD2 for D (5 bases). The CDR3 runs to 16 residues. Trimming pared 4 bases from V and 0 bases from J, leaving 16 bases between. Germline V gene data show CDR1 as MNHNY and CDR2 as SVGAGI (reference sequence). The CDR3 is CASSSSRAGGSYEQYF. In DNA, the CDR3 is TGTGCCAGCAGTTCTAGTCGGGCAGGAGGCTCCTACGAGCAGTACTTC.

The chain employs TRBV5-3 and TRBJ2-3; 10 positions agree with TRBD1. Being an ORF, TRBV5-3 has a function that is uncertain. The CDR3 extends over 15 amino acids. Germline trimming cut 8 bases from V and 5 bases from J; bases unmatched to any gene: 11. The CDR3 region is CASSSRDRGLDTQYF. The DNA for the CDR3 is TGTGCCAGCAGCAGTAGGGACAGGGGTCTAGATACGCAGTATTTT.

This clone appeared once. V usage is TRBV27 and J usage is TRBJ1-2; TRBD1 might be the D (5 bases). CDR1 MNHEY and CDR2 SMNVEV come from the germline V gene (reference sequence). This CDR3 spans 16 amino acids. The ends were cut back, 5 bases at V and 3 bases at J, with 19 bases in the middle. CDR3 region: CASSTSRATVDYGYTF. The CDR3 nucleotides read TGTGCCAGCAGTACCTCTCGCGCGACAGTCGACTATGGCTACACCTTC.

This clone was seen a few times. The chain links TRBV5-1 to TRBJ1-6; 9 bases are a match to TRBD1. The V gene's germline CDR1 is SGHRS and CDR2 YFSETQ. With V trimmed by 3 bases and J by 5 bases, 6 bases remained unmatched. This CDR3 has 16 amino acids. This CDR3 is CASSSGQGSNNSPLHF. The DNA of the CDR3 is TGCGCCAGCAGCTCGGGACAGGGTTCCAATAATTCACCCCTCCACTTT. The whole variable domain, filled in from reference TRBV5-1 and TRBJ1-6, reads KAGVTQTPRYLIKTRGQQVTLSCSPISGHRSVSWYQQTPGQGLQFLFEYFSETQRNKGNFPGRFSGRQFSNSRSEMNVSTLELGDSALYLCASSSGQGSNNSPLHFGNGTRLTVT.

The J gene is TRBJ2-2, the V gene TRBV6-5; 14 bases are a match to TRBD2. The germline V gene encodes CDR1 MNHEY and CDR2 SVGAGI. CDR3 size: 15 residues. Losses at the gene ends were 10 bases for V and 3 bases for J; bases not matched to a gene: 4. CDR3 loop: CATQGLAGDTGELFF. CDR3 in DNA: TGTGCCACCCAGGGACTAGCGGGGGACACCGGGGAGCTGTTTTTT.

This chain joins TRBV19 and TRBJ2-2; 8 nucleotides agree with TRBD2. In germline, CDR1 is LNHDA, CDR2 SQIVND (reference sequence). This CDR3 contains 16 residues. V lost 6 bases to trimming and J lost 3 bases; unmatched junction nucleotides: 9. CDR3 residues: CASRPRGGKYTGELFF. The CDR3 nucleotides read TGTGCCAGTAGGCCTCGGGGGGGCAAGTACACCGGGGAGCTGTTTTTT.

The V and J genes are TRBV7-9 and TRBJ2-1; D is unclear. With 5 bases removed from V and 5 bases from J, the gap between germline ends came to 16 bases. The CDR3 has 15 amino acids. Germline CDR1 and CDR2: SEHNR and FQNEAQ (reference sequence). The CDR3 DNA reads TGTGCCAGCAGCCTCACCGGGTTTCCCCACAATGAGCAGTTCTTC. Amino acid sequence: CASSLTGFPHNEQFF. The full variable domain, its missing parts supplied by reference TRBV7-9 and TRBJ2-1, is DTGVSQNPRHKITKRGQNVTFRCDPISEHNRLYWYRQTLGQGPEFLTYFQNEAQLEKSRLLSDRFSAERPKGSFSTLEIQRTEQGDSAMYLCASSLTGFPHNEQFFGPGTRLTVL.

This chain links TRBV7-2 with TRBJ2-7; 9 bases are a match to TRBD2. CDR1 is SGHTA and CDR2 is FQGNSA in the germline V gene. This CDR3 comprises 15 residues. The J segment lost 0 bases and the V segment lost 1 base, leaving 1 base of the junction unmatched. The CDR3 loop is CASSLGGRASYEQYF. The CDR3 bases are TGTGCCAGCAGCTTAGGCGGGAGGGCCTCCTACGAGCAGTACTTC.

V is TRBV5-1 and J is TRBJ1-4, with 7 nucleotides matching TRBD1. The CDR3 spans 14 residues. The germline gives CDR1 SGHRS, CDR2 YFSETQ. The J segment lost 7 bases and the V segment lost 4 bases, leaving 7 bases of the junction unmatched. In DNA, the CDR3 is TGCGCCAGCAGCCAGGGGACAGTGGCTGAAAAACTGTTTTTT. Its translation is CASSQGTVAEKLFF.

A few counts support this clone. The chain employs TRBV5-1 and TRBJ1-4; D ambiguous. The CDR3 contains 15 residues. Germline-derived CDR1 and CDR2 are SGHRS and YFSETQ. V was clipped by 4 bases and J by 0 bases, with 10 bases between them. The CDR3 DNA sequence: TGCGCCAGCAGCCCCAGGTCTCCAACTAATGAAAAACTGTTTTTT. It specifies CASSPRSPTNEKLFF.

The gene calls are TRBV5-1 and TRBJ2-5; the D is unclear. CDR1 is SGHRS, CDR2 YFSETQ, per germline. There are 16 residues in the CDR3. The ends were cut back, 1 base at V and 1 base at J, with 14 bases in the middle. CDR3 coding DNA: TGCGCCAGCAGCTTGATGGAGAGGCTATCCCAAGAGACCCAGTACTTC. It translates to CASSLMERLSQETQYF.

This clone has a handful of counts. Here the CDR3 reads CASSYTVEGDTQYF. DNA for the CDR3: TGTGCCAGCAGTTACACTGTGGAGGGAGATACGCAGTATTTT. The V and J genes are TRBV6-6 and TRBJ2-3; maybe TRBD2 (6 bases). Germline V gene data show CDR1 as MNHNY and CDR2 as SVGAGI (reference sequence). Trimming left V 2 bases short and J 5 bases short, with 11 bases between. This CDR3 has 14 amino acids.

This clone is large (0.1 to 1%). The chain recombines TRBV7-9 with TRBJ1-3; TRBD1 might be the D (6 bases). This CDR3 contains 16 residues. The germline V gene has CDR1 SEHNR and CDR2 FQNEAQ (reference sequence). Trimming left V 4 bases short and J 0 bases short, with 13 bases between. The CDR3 reads CASSSSDSTSGNTIYF. The CDR3 DNA reads as TGTGCCAGCAGCTCATCGGACAGTACCTCTGGAAACACCATATATTTT.

V usage is TRBV7-6 and J usage is TRBJ2-5, with TRBD2 matching 14 bases. V lost 4 bases and J lost 1; bases outside the gene matches: 8. Germline lookup yields CDR1 SGHVS and CDR2 FNYEAQ. The length of the CDR3 is 18 residues. CDR3 amino acids: CASSSGTSGSGAQETQYF. The CDR3 DNA reads TGTGCCAGCAGCTCTGGGACTAGCGGGAGTGGGGCCCAAGAGACCCAGTACTTC. Full variable domain (rest looked up from reference TRBV7-6 and TRBJ2-5): GAGVSQSPRYKVTKRGQDVALRCDPISGHVSLYWYRQALGQGPEFLTYFNYEAQQDKSGLPNDRFSAERPEGSISTLTIQRTEQRDSAMYRCASSSGTSGSGAQETQYFGPGTRLLVL.

This chain joins TRBV19 and TRBJ1-2; a possible D gene is TRBD1 (5 bases). Germline loops: CDR1 LNHDA, CDR2 SQIVND (reference sequence). The CDR3 contains 13 residues. Trimming left V 5 bases short and J 7 bases short, with 14 bases between. The CDR3 reads CASSSAGITGYTF. CDR3 DNA: TGTGCCAGTAGTTCGGCAGGGATCACTGGCTACACCTTC.

The chain carries TRBV5-8 and TRBJ2-1; 16 bases align to TRBD2. V was pared by 1 base and J by 6 bases, with 4 bases of the junction left unmatched. The germline V gene has CDR1 SGHTS and CDR2 YDEGEE. This CDR3 has 17 residues. The CDR3 DNA follows: TGTGCCAGCAGCTTGATTGGGACTAGCGGGGGGGCCAATGAGCAGTTCTTC. Translating it yields CASSLIGTSGGANEQFF.

This sequence joins TRBV19 and TRBJ2-1; 10 bases agree with TRBD2. V trimming: 5 bases; J trimming: 7 bases; junction bases outside the gene matches: 8. The CDR3 is 15 amino acids. Germline-derived CDR1 and CDR2 are LNHDA and SQIVND (reference sequence). CDR3 in DNA: TGTGCCAGTAGTCTCCATAGCGGGAGGTTGAATGAGCAGTTCTTC. As protein: CASSLHSGRLNEQFF.

The J gene is TRBJ1-1, the V gene TRBV13; D not certain. Germline V CDR1 and CDR2: PRHDT, FYEKMQ (reference sequence). Trimming stripped 0 bases from V and 7 bases from J, with 12 bases between. The CDR3 totals 14 residues. CDR3 in DNA: TGTGCCAGCAGCTTAGGAGCCGGCCAGATTGAAGCTTTCTTT. Protein sequence: CASSLGAGQIEAFF.

V and J are TRBV7-9 and TRBJ2-3, with TRBD2 identical over 8 bases. Germline V gene sequence: CDR1 SEHNR, CDR2 FQNEAQ (reference sequence). The CDR3 is 12 residues long. V dropped 7 bases and J dropped 6; count of bases not matched to a gene: 3. CDR3 amino acids: CASKLAVDTQYF. CDR3 coding DNA: TGTGCCAGCAAACTAGCGGTCGATACGCAGTATTTT.

The chain is built from TRBV30 and TRBJ2-7; D perhaps matches TRBD2 (6 bases). V lost 3 bases and J lost 5, with 11 bases in between. Germline V gene lookup returns CDR1 GTSNPN and CDR2 SVGIG (reference sequence). The CDR3 contains 12 residues. In nucleotides, the CDR3 is TGTGCCTGGAGGGGGGGAAGGAACGAGCAGTACTTC. This sequence encodes CAWRGGRNEQYF.

The rearrangement links TRBV9 to TRBJ1-2; 7 bases fit TRBD1. The CDR3 runs 18 residues. The J segment lost 2 bases and the V segment lost 7 bases, leaving 20 bases of the junction unmatched. The germline CDR1 and CDR2 sequences are SGDLS and YYNGEE. CDR3 nucleotide sequence: TGTGCCAGCGGCTCGATCGAACTCTACGGGACAGAGAACTATGGCTACACCTTC. Translated: CASGSIELYGTENYGYTF.

The CDR3 DNA reads TGTGCCACCAGTGGGACTAGAGGAGGACACGAGCAGTACTTC. It codes for CATSGTRGGHEQYF. This chain connects TRBV15 to TRBJ2-7; 8 bases agree with TRBD2. CDR1 is LNHNV, CDR2 YYDKDF, per germline (reference sequence). The CDR3 contains 14 residues. Trimming removed 6 bases from V and 5 bases from J; junction bases left unmatched: 9.

This clone occurred a few times. The rearrangement joins TRBV5-1 to TRBJ2-5; tentatively, D is TRBD1 (5 bases). Trimming cost V 3 bases and J 5 bases, with 8 bases left between them. CDR1 is SGHRS and CDR2 is YFSETQ in the germline V gene. This CDR3 region has 12 residues. This chain's CDR3 is CASSSGPETQYF. The CDR3 bases are TGCGCCAGCAGCTCAGGGCCGGAGACCCAGTACTTC. Complete variable domain (other parts from reference TRBV5-1 and TRBJ2-5): KAGVTQTPRYLIKTRGQQVTLSCSPISGHRSVSWYQQTPGQGLQFLFEYFSETQRNKGNFPGRFSGRQFSNSRSEMNVSTLELGDSALYLCASSSGPETQYFGPGTRLLVL.